The 26 T cell receptor beta chains below were found in one sample sequenced in a study of response to subunit inactivated influenza vaccine. TCRdb redid the calling of the RT-PCR reads with MiXCR, one entry per CDR3 protein. The data show fewer than 650,000 distinct CDR3 sequences, roughly 13% seen once. Sample: PBMCs from blood, taken 45 days after vaccination. Receptors originate from a man aged 50-59 years who received an inactivated influenza vaccine.

This clonotype appeared a few times. The rearrangement uses TRBV20-1 and TRBJ1-1; unclear D gene. The CDR3 runs 16 residues. The germline gives CDR1 DFQATT, CDR2 SNEGSKA (reference sequence). V was pared by 0 bases and J by 5 bases, with 19 bases between. DNA for the CDR3: TGCAGTGCTAGAGACCCAGCAGGTAGTATGGTGACTGAAGCTTTCTTT. It translates to CSARDPAGSMVTEAFF.

This clonotype was recorded at least ten times. This rearrangement joins TRBV7-2 to TRBJ1-6; TRBD1 is a possible D gene (6 bases). The CDR3 is made up of 14 amino acids. Germline values: CDR1 SGHTA, CDR2 FQGNSA. The V end was cut by 2 bases, the J end by 8 bases, with 10 bases between. In DNA, the CDR3 is TGTGCCAGCAGCTTACCGGGGGGGCATTCACCCCTCCACTTT. Translation: CASSLPGGHSPLHF.

This clonotype was picked up a small number of times. The CDR3: CASSSSGTGGETQYF. The CDR3 DNA follows: TGTGCCAGCAGCTCGTCCGGGACAGGGGGAGAGACCCAGTACTTC. The chain joins TRBV5-6 to TRBJ2-5; 11 bases align to TRBD1. Unmatched junction bases numbered 5, after V lost 3 bases and J lost 4 bases. CDR3 length: 15 amino acids. The germline gives CDR1 SGHDT, CDR2 YYEEEE.

This clonotype appeared a few times. The CDR3 DNA follows: TGTGCCACCTCACCCTACACCGGGGAGCTGTTTTTT. Translation gives CATSPYTGELFF. The chain uses TRBV2 and TRBJ2-2; no firm D call. The germline V gene encodes CDR1 SNHLY and CDR2 FYNNEI. This CDR3 contains 12 residues. Trimming removed 10 bases from V and 3 bases from J, with 9 bases in between.

This clonotype was counted only a few times. V gene TRBV5-6 combines with J gene TRBJ1-1; no reliable D call. CDR1 is SGHDT, CDR2 YYEEEE, per germline. Trimming removed 0 bases at V and 1 base at J, with 10 bases between. The CDR3 is made up of 15 amino acids. CDR3 nucleotides: TGTGCCAGCAGCTTGGGGGTTGTGGCGAACACTGAAGCTTTCTTT. Protein: CASSLGVVANTEAFF.

The sample holds a few counts of this clonotype. The chain joins TRBV3-1 to TRBJ2-3, with D uncertain. Germline CDR1 and CDR2: LGHDT and YNNKEL (reference sequence). V lost 6 bases to trimming and J lost 4 bases, with 11 bases between them. This CDR3 spans 13 amino acids. The CDR3 nucleotides read TGTGCCAGCAGTCAAAACAAAGCAGATACGCAGTATTTT. It specifies CASSQNKADTQYF.

This clonotype was recorded a few times. The V call is TRBV5-1, the J call TRBJ1-1, with 8 bases matching TRBD1. V shed 4 bases, J shed 5 bases, and the junction held 16 bases outside the gene matches. Germline assignment: CDR1 SGHRS and CDR2 YFSETQ. The CDR3 totals 17 residues. DNA for the CDR3: TGCGCCAGCAGCATCCGCCCTTTCGGACAGGGAAGGACTGAAGCTTTCTTT. Protein sequence: CASSIRPFGQGRTEAFF.

This clonotype was counted a few times. The chain combines TRBV7-3 with TRBJ2-1; D possibly corresponds to TRBD2 (6 bases). V lost 0 bases and J lost 2, with 11 bases in between. Germline V lookup: CDR1 SGHTA, CDR2 FQGTGA. CDR3 length: 16 amino acids. CDR3 sequence reads: CASSLTSSGPYNEQFF. CDR3 DNA: TGTGCCAGCAGCTTAACGAGTAGCGGTCCCTACAATGAGCAGTTCTTC.

In its sample, this clonotype was seen many times. V is TRBV4-3 and J is TRBJ2-1; D gene uncertain. Germline values: CDR1 LGHNA, CDR2 YSLEER. The CDR3 has 15 residues. V lost 0 bases to trimming and J lost 0 bases, with 6 bases between them. The CDR3 DNA is TGCGCCAGCAGCCAAGAGGGCTACTCCTACAATGAGCAGTTCTTC. It encodes CASSQEGYSYNEQFF.

This clonotype was found many times. The genes are TRBV19 and TRBJ2-3; D gene unclear. With 2 bases removed from V and 6 bases from J, the gap between germline ends came to 9 bases. Looked up from germline, CDR1 is LNHDA and CDR2 is SQIVND (reference sequence). This CDR3 spans 13 amino acids. The CDR3 DNA follows: TGTGCCAGTAGTATATCGCCCGGGGATACGCAGTATTTT. This translates into CASSISPGDTQYF.

This clonotype was seen only a few times. The chain has TRBV29-1 and TRBJ2-3; 8 bases are shared with TRBD1. The CDR3 totals 13 residues. Trimming cost V 6 bases and J 3 bases; bases outside gene matches: 5. Germline V CDR1 and CDR2: SQVTM, ANQGSEA. This CDR3 reads CSVSRQGTDTQYF. The CDR3 DNA sequence: TGCAGCGTCTCTCGACAGGGGACAGATACGCAGTATTTT.

The chain employs TRBV18 and TRBJ2-7, with D possibly called TRBD1 or TRBD2 (5 bases each). V was cut by 0 bases and J by 7 bases, with 13 bases left in between. Germline V gene sequence: CDR1 KGHSH, CDR2 LQKENI. The CDR3 is made up of 14 amino acids. CDR3 in DNA: TGTGCCAGCTCACCACCAGGGACCATCGGGGAGCAGTACTTC. Residues: CASSPPGTIGEQYF.

This chain joins TRBV29-1 and TRBJ2-7; a weak D match, TRBD1 (5 bases). V was trimmed by 6 bases and J by 1 base, leaving 13 bases between them. CDR1 and CDR2 (germline): SQVTM, ANQGSEA. The CDR3 is 13 amino acids. The CDR3: CSVLETVSYEQYF. The DNA for the CDR3 is TGCAGCGTCCTTGAGACAGTTTCCTACGAGCAGTACTTC.

This clonotype was recorded a few times. This chain connects TRBV4-1 to TRBJ2-1, with 11 bases fitting TRBD2. The junction had 9 bases not matched to a gene; V was cut back by 3 bases and J by 5 bases. The germline V gene encodes CDR1 MGHRA and CDR2 YSYEKL. This CDR3 has 17 amino acids. CDR3 sequence (DNA): TGCGCCAGCAGCCATGAGCAGGGACTAGCGGAAAACAATGAGCAGTTCTTC. Translation gives CASSHEQGLAENNEQFF.

The genes are TRBV29-1 and TRBJ1-2; TRBD1 matches at 7 bases. The germline V gene encodes CDR1 SQVTM and CDR2 ANQGSEA. The CDR3 is 13 residues long. V was pared by 6 bases and J by 3 bases, with 7 bases of the junction left unmatched. CDR3 nucleotides: TGCAGCGTGGGACAGTTCCAGGACTATGGCTACACCTTC. Protein: CSVGQFQDYGYTF.

V and J are TRBV4-1 and TRBJ2-5; D gene unclear. The germline gives CDR1 MGHRA, CDR2 YSYEKL. The CDR3 contains 17 residues. Trimming pared 2 bases from V and 7 bases from J, leaving 23 bases between. The CDR3 DNA reads as TGCGCCAGCAGCCAAATGTACGCGAAAACGGTTCGTCGGACCCAGTACTTC. It codes for CASSQMYAKTVRRTQYF.

J is TRBJ2-1 and V is TRBV27, with D perhaps matching TRBD1 or TRBD2 (7 bases each). The germline V and J ends were trimmed by 4 bases and 8 bases, with 18 bases remaining between them. The germline V gene encodes CDR1 MNHEY and CDR2 SMNVEV (reference sequence). The CDR3 sequence is 15 residues long. The CDR3 nucleotides read TGTGCCAGCAGTTCAGGGGGAGGGCTTTCGGATGAGCAGTTCTTC. Translation gives CASSSGGGLSDEQFF.

This clonotype was observed many times. This chain uses TRBV5-1 with TRBJ2-7, with a weak D call TRBD1 (6 bases). Trimming pared 0 bases from V and 5 bases from J, leaving 12 bases between. The CDR3 covers 14 residues. Germline loops: CDR1 SGHRS, CDR2 YFSETQ. The DNA for the CDR3 is TGCGCCAGCAGCTTGGCCAACAGGGTAAACGAGCAGTACTTC. As protein: CASSLANRVNEQYF.

This clonotype has a single count. V and J are TRBV20-1 and TRBJ1-2; 10 nucleotides align to TRBD1. Germline assignment: CDR1 DFQATT and CDR2 SNEGSKA (reference sequence). Trimming removed 6 bases from V and 3 bases from J; junction bases left unmatched: 7. The CDR3 contains 14 residues. Here the CDR3 reads CSADRDRGDYGYTF. CDR3 coding DNA: TGCAGTGCGGACCGGGACAGGGGCGACTATGGCTACACCTTC.

The chain has TRBV29-1 and TRBJ1-3; tentative D call: TRBD1 (5 bases). Germline V lookup: CDR1 SQVTM, CDR2 ANQGSEA. V shed 6 bases and J shed 2 bases, with 14 bases lying between them. There are 14 residues in the CDR3. CDR3 in DNA: TGCAGCGTGGCGACAGCGTCTCCTGGAAACACCATATATTTT. Encoded protein: CSVATASPGNTIYF. Variable domain in full (rest from reference TRBV29-1 and TRBJ1-3): SAVISQKPSRDICQRGTSLTIQCQVDSQVTMMFWYRQQPGQSLTLIATANQGSEATYESGFVIDKFPISRPNLTFSTLTVSNMSPEDSSIYLCSVATASPGNTIYFGEGSWLTVV.

At least ten counts were recorded for this clonotype. The chain employs TRBV20-1 and TRBJ2-1; 13 nucleotides agree with TRBD2. Germline V gene sequence: CDR1 DFQATT, CDR2 SNEGSKA (reference sequence). The CDR3 is 17 residues long. The CDR3 loop is CRATSGRADAIYNEQFF. The CDR3, as DNA: TGCCGAGCTACTAGCGGGAGGGCCGACGCCATCTACAATGAGCAGTTCTTC.

The V gene is TRBV9, the J gene TRBJ1-1, with D possibly matching TRBD1 (5 bases). Trimming took off 2 bases at V and 5 bases at J, with 10 bases between the two ends. Germline V gene lookup returns CDR1 SGDLS and CDR2 YYNGEE. The CDR3 loop spans 13 amino acids. Here the CDR3 DNA reads TGTGCCAGCAGCGTCGGGACGAGGACTGAAGCTTTCTTT. Its translation is CASSVGTRTEAFF.

This clonotype was observed a handful of times. The genes are TRBV29-1 and TRBJ2-7; 7 bases agree with TRBD2. This CDR3 comprises 13 residues. The germline gives CDR1 SQVTM, CDR2 ANQGSEA. Unmatched junction bases numbered 4, after V lost 3 bases and J lost 2 bases. This CDR3 is CSVDQAGTYEQYF. The CDR3 DNA reads TGCAGCGTTGATCAAGCGGGGACCTACGAGCAGTACTTC.

V and J are TRBV18 and TRBJ2-2; TRBD2 is a possible D gene (6 bases). Germline V gives CDR1 KGHSH, CDR2 LQKENI. Trimming pared 1 base from V and 5 bases from J, leaving 14 bases between. The CDR3 runs 16 residues. CDR3 sequence reads: CASSPRRGAETGELFF. The CDR3 DNA is TGTGCCAGCTCACCACGGCGGGGTGCCGAGACCGGGGAGCTGTTTTTT.

About this clonotype: Germline is not matched at one junction end, which may reflect a read error. In DNA form, the CDR3 reads TGTGTCAGCAGTCCATCGGCGGGATTGGCCTACAATGAGCAGTTCTTC. The encoded protein is CVSSPSAGLAYNEQFF. J is TRBJ2-1 and V is TRBV7-9, with D possibly TRBD2 on 6 matching bases. The CDR3 loop spans 16 amino acids. Germline CDR1 reads SEHNR; CDR2 reads FQNEAQ (reference sequence).

The CDR3 region is CASSFGGGMTGELFF. The CDR3 coding sequence is TGTGCCAGCAGCTTCGGCGGGGGGATGACCGGGGAGCTGTTTTTT. The rearrangement uses TRBV7-9 and TRBJ2-2; 8 nucleotides align to TRBD2. CDR1 is SEHNR, CDR2 FQNEAQ, per germline (reference sequence). After removal of 3 bases from V and 5 bases from J, the junction contained 5 bases not matched to a gene. The CDR3 runs to 15 residues.